These T cell receptor beta chains were read from a single sample in a study of shared clonotypes between healthy human individuals. Data came from immunoSEQ multiplex PCR; TCRdb stores just in-frame clones and leaves some out. Among approximately 2,200,000 clones, approximately 94% were seen once, and the ten largest hold about 1.5%. Sequenced: naive CD8+ T cells from PBMCs. The receptors derive from a man aged 18 to 29 in good health. Some clones in this sample may be carry-over from other donors' samples. CDR3s include the opening cysteine and the closing phenylalanine or tryptophan. A D gene is named only where the DNA matches it firmly. For some rows the clone size is stated as once, few or many, or as a class when expanded; others skip it.

clone size | J gene | D gene | V gene | CDR3 length | CDR3 protein | CDR3 DNA
- | TRBJ1-2 | TRBD1 | TRBV7-9 | 13 | CASSRTGDYGYTF | TGTGCCAGCAGCCGGACAGGGGACTATGGCTACACCTTC
- | TRBJ2-1 | - | TRBV15 | 14 | CATSRQGKSNEQFF | TGTGCCACCAGTAGGCAGGGGAAATCCAATGAGCAGTTCTTC
once | TRBJ1-3 | - | TRBV27 | 15 | CASSLRGGPRNTIYF | TGTGCCAGCAGTTTAAGGGGGGGACCCCGAAACACCATATATTTT
- | TRBJ1-1 | - | TRBV4-1 | 16 | CASSQNIERGGSEAFF | TGCGCCAGCAGCCAAAACATTGAAAGGGGTGGGTCTGAAGCTTTCTTT
- | TRBJ1-1 | TRBD1 | TRBV27 | 14 | CASSLQGANTEAFF | TGTGCCAGCAGTCTACAGGGGGCAAACACTGAAGCTTTCTTT
- | TRBJ1-5 | - | TRBV7-9 | 14 | CASSPDYSNQPQHF | TGTGCCAGCAGCCCTGACTATAGCAATCAGCCCCAGCATTTT
- | TRBJ2-5 | - | TRBV5-6 | 13 | CASSFGGAETQYF | TGTGCCAGCAGCTTTGGGGGGGCAGAGACCCAGTACTTC
- | TRBJ2-1 | TRBD2 | TRBV29-1 | 14 | CSAAGGPSYNEQFF | TGCAGCGCCGCGGGAGGACCCTCCTACAATGAGCAGTTCTTC
- | TRBJ2-7 | TRBD1 | TRBV14 | 16 | CASSPTRQGRSLEQYF | TGTGCCAGCAGCCCTACGCGACAGGGGCGTAGTCTCGAGCAGTACTTC
- | TRBJ2-1 | - | TRBV28 | 11 | CASSPTSKQFF | TGTGCCAGCAGTCCGACTAGTAAGCAGTTCTTC
once | TRBJ2-7 | TRBD2 | TRBV27 | 16 | CASSLSTTSARYEQYF | TGTGCCAGCAGTTTATCGACGACTAGCGCACGCTACGAGCAGTACTTC
- | TRBJ2-7 | - | TRBV5-8 | 15 | CASSLTPETRVEQYF | TGTGCCAGCAGCTTGACACCGGAGACTAGGGTCGAGCAGTACTTC
once | TRBJ1-2 | - | TRBV29-1 | 14 | CSVSGTAVGYGYTF | TGCAGCGTCTCCGGGACGGCCGTGGGCTATGGCTACACCTTC
- | TRBJ1-1 | - | TRBV6-5 | 13 | CASSWQRNTEAFF | TGTGCCAGCAGTTGGCAGAGGAACACTGAAGCTTTCTTT
once | TRBJ2-7 | - | TRBV4-1 | 13 | CASSHGADYEQYF | TGCGCCAGCAGCCATGGGGCAGACTACGAGCAGTACTTC
- | TRBJ2-3 | TRBD2 | TRBV7-8 | 14 | CASSRLAGTDTQYF | TGTGCCAGCAGCAGACTAGCGGGCACAGATACGCAGTATTTT
- | TRBJ1-2 | - | TRBV4-3 | 15 | CASSQVGAATYGYTF | TGCGCCAGCAGCCAAGTGGGTGCGGCAACCTATGGCTACACCTTC
- | TRBJ2-7 | TRBD1 | TRBV28 | 16 | CASSLRRDRVGYEQYF | TGTGCCAGCAGTTTAAGGAGAGACAGGGTGGGCTACGAGCAGTACTTC
- | TRBJ1-1 | - | TRBV19 | 17 | CASSTGNRGMVNTEAFF | TGTGCCAGTAGTACAGGGAACCGGGGTATGGTGAACACTGAAGCTTTCTTT
- | TRBJ1-1 | TRBD1 | TRBV5-4 | 16 | CASSDRTGGTVAEAFF | TGTGCCAGCAGCGATCGGACAGGGGGGACTGTGGCTGAAGCTTTCTTT
- | TRBJ2-2 | TRBD2 | TRBV19 | 17 | CASSIGGLASNTGELFF | TGTGCCAGTAGTATAGGAGGACTAGCGTCGAACACCGGGGAGCTGTTTTTT
- | TRBJ1-6 | - | TRBV28 | 13 | CASSFMNTAPLHF | TGTGCCAGCAGTTTTATGAATACCGCACCCCTCCACTTT
- | TRBJ2-7 | TRBD2 | TRBV7-8 | 17 | CASSLALVSGSKYEQYF | TGTGCCAGCAGCTTAGCCCTGGTTAGCGGGAGTAAATACGAGCAGTACTTC
- | TRBJ2-7 | - | TRBV29-1 | 11 | CSVRSVYEQYF | TGCAGCGTTCGGAGCGTCTACGAGCAGTACTTC
- | TRBJ2-7 | - | TRBV9 | 14 | CASSVGEGTYEQYF | TGTGCCAGCAGCGTAGGCGAGGGAACCTACGAGCAGTACTTC
- | TRBJ2-3 | - | TRBV2 | 15 | CASSETVPGTDTQYF | TGTGCCAGCAGTGAGACAGTACCGGGCACAGATACGCAGTATTTT